This T cell receptor (beta chain) was identified during a study of blood T cell repertoires in COVID-19. As for the study in general: Whether acute or convalescent, the COVID-19 samples came from the United States, Italy and Spain. T cells, B-cell-depleted T cells, or PBMCs provided the cDNA or gDNA that served as material.

The data were produced by immunoSEQ multiplex PCR, yet TCRdb's version contains in-frame clones alone and is incomplete. The table records fewer than 350,000 clones, roughly 91% of them present only once. Clinical history reported by participants formed the basis on which cohorts were assigned. The CDR3 is 11 residues long. Germline CDR1 and CDR2: DFQATT and SNEGSKA (reference sequence). V was pared by 5 bases and J by 5 bases, with 7 bases between. V is TRBV20-1 and J is TRBJ2-1; D unresolved. Sequenced: PBMCs or T cells enriched from blood (not recorded which). The receptor was isolated from a woman between 40 and 50 years old with acute COVID-19. This CDR3 reads CSASTHNEQFF. The DNA for the CDR3 is TGCAGTGCTTCTACCCACAATGAGCAGTTCTTC.